The sequence of this T cell receptor beta chain was determined in a study of chemoradiotherapy in HPV16-positive cancers. Study-level background: A couple of HPV16-positive patients' cells yielded candidate HPV-specific clones and common motifs. Whole-study results and caveats: HPV-responsive T-cell expansion during chemoradiotherapy was linked to improved recurrence-free survival in HPV16-positive patients.

This CDR3 spans 14 amino acids. V lost 2 bases to trimming and J lost 5 bases; unmatched junction nucleotides: 5. The V gene's germline CDR1 is MDHEN and CDR2 SYDVKM. Repertoires were sampled repeatedly during chemoradiotherapy. TCRdb's copy holds only in-frame clones and misses some; the assay was immunoSEQ multiplex PCR. The sample contains around 29,000 clones, nearly 95% of which appear only once. This clone appeared a single time. What it binds is not known. Here the sequenced sample was blood, taken from a patient who underwent chemoradiotherapy. The TCR sequence derives from a human donor with HPV-associated anogenital cancer. This chain uses TRBV28 with TRBJ2-7; 8 bases line up with TRBD1. CDR3 sequence: CASSLGQGYHEQYF. CDR3 DNA: TGTGCCAGCAGTTTAGGACAGGGTTATCACGAGCAGTACTTC.